Below, 23 T cell receptor beta chains from the same sample are listed, as sequenced in a study of T-cell memory formation after mild COVID-19. One entry per CDR3 protein results from TCRdb running MiXCR on the 5' RACE reads. This sample has under 550,000 distinct CDR3 sequences, with around a sixth found just once. Sequenced input: PBMCs or a T cell subset sorted from them (not recorded which). These receptors were obtained from an adult woman who had mild COVID-19 (a few samples of this study predate the infection). Cell type and time point are not known.

This clonotype was seen only a few times. The chain carries TRBV7-9 and TRBJ2-1, with D possibly matching TRBD1 (6 bases). Germline V gene data show CDR1 as SEHNR and CDR2 as FQNEAQ (reference sequence). V dropped 3 bases and J dropped 4 bases, with 16 bases sitting between them. This CDR3 contains 16 residues. For the CDR3, the DNA is TGTGCCAGCAGCTTTCAGGCCGTAAGGGGGTACAATGAGCAGTTCTTC. Encoded protein: CASSFQAVRGYNEQFF.

This clonotype was seen at least ten times. The rearrangement uses TRBV7-2 and TRBJ2-1; 11 nucleotides align to TRBD1. V shed 5 bases, J shed 4 bases, and the junction held 7 bases outside the gene matches. CDR1 and CDR2 (germline): SGHTA, FQGNSA. This CDR3 comprises 16 residues. The CDR3 here is CASSITRDRGYNEQFF. The DNA of the CDR3 is TGTGCCAGCAGCATTACCCGGGACAGGGGGTACAATGAGCAGTTCTTC.

The chain couples TRBV5-1 to TRBJ1-1; D possibly corresponds to TRBD1 (5 bases). Germline assignment: CDR1 SGHRS and CDR2 YFSETQ. The CDR3 spans 14 residues. The V gene lost 4 bases and the J gene lost 9 bases, with 19 bases spanning the gap. The CDR3 spells CASSPAAGAAQAFF. CDR3 coding DNA: TGCGCCAGCAGCCCCGCGGCCGGGGCAGCCCAAGCTTTCTTT. The complete variable domain, with remaining parts taken from reference TRBV5-1 and TRBJ1-1, reads KAGVTQTPRYLIKTRGQQVTLSCSPISGHRSVSWYQQTPGQGLQFLFEYFSETQRNKGNFPGRFSGRQFSNSRSEMNVSTLELGDSALYLCASSPAAGAAQAFFGQGTRLTVV.

The chain combines TRBV6-6 with TRBJ2-3; possibly TRBD1 for D (5 bases). This CDR3 region has 16 residues. V was pared by 2 bases and J by 0 bases, with 12 bases between. Germline V gives CDR1 MNHNY, CDR2 SVGAGI (reference sequence). The CDR3 DNA reads TGTGCCAGCAGTTACGGGGCGCGTTCTAGCACAGATACGCAGTATTTT. The encoded protein is CASSYGARSSTDTQYF.

This chain uses TRBV6-2 or TRBV6-3 with TRBJ1-1; TRBD1 matches at 9 bases. The J segment lost 3 bases and the V segment lost 0 bases, leaving 8 bases of the junction unmatched. This CDR3 comprises 17 residues. Germline CDR1 and CDR2: MNHEY and SVGEGT. CDR3 sequence reads: CASSYSPGQGRYTEAFF. CDR3 nucleotide sequence: TGTGCCAGCAGTTACTCCCCGGGACAGGGCCGGTACACTGAAGCTTTCTTT.

CDR3 sequence reads: CASSPRTGILETQYF. As DNA, the CDR3 is TGTGCCAGTAGTCCAAGGACAGGGATTTTGGAGACCCAGTACTTC. This chain uses TRBV19 with TRBJ2-5, with 8 bases fitting TRBD1. The CDR3 runs 15 residues. CDR1 and CDR2 from the germline V gene are LNHDA and SQIVND (reference sequence). V was clipped by 5 bases and J by 5 bases; unmatched bases: 10.

The chain joins TRBV5-4 to TRBJ2-3; 7 bases fit TRBD1. This CDR3 is 14 amino acids long. In germline, CDR1 is SGHNT, CDR2 YYREEE (reference sequence). V shed 4 bases and J 3 bases; nucleotides not matched to a gene: 5. In DNA form, the CDR3 reads TGTGCCAGCAGCATACAGGGGTGGACAGATACGCAGTATTTT. Protein sequence: CASSIQGWTDTQYF.

In its sample, this clonotype was seen a few times. The gene calls are TRBV7-3 and TRBJ1-4, with unresolved D. Germline V lookup: CDR1 SGHTA, CDR2 FQGTGA. V was shortened by 4 bases and J by 3 bases, with 12 bases between the two germline ends. This CDR3 comprises 15 residues. CDR3 nucleotides: TGTGCCAGCAGCTCCGGCCCGGGATCTAATGAAAAACTGTTTTTT. Translating it yields CASSSGPGSNEKLFF.

This rearrangement joins TRBV3-1 to TRBJ2-4; TRBD2 is a possible D gene (5 bases). Germline values: CDR1 LGHDT, CDR2 YNNKEL (reference sequence). There are 14 residues in the CDR3. The ends were cut back, 1 base at V and 8 bases at J, with 12 bases in the middle. The CDR3 is CASSQAAIGDIQYF. For the CDR3, the DNA is TGTGCCAGCAGCCAAGCGGCCATCGGGGACATTCAGTACTTC.

This rearrangement joins TRBV9 to TRBJ2-5; D not resolved. The CDR3 runs to 13 residues. The germline CDR1 and CDR2 sequences are SGDLS and YYNGEE. V dropped 0 bases and J dropped 5 bases, with 8 bases sitting between them. The CDR3 here is CASSVENRETQYF. Written as DNA, the CDR3 is TGTGCCAGCAGCGTAGAAAATCGGGAGACCCAGTACTTC.

The chain links TRBV5-1 to TRBJ2-3; D call uncertain. CDR1 is SGHRS, CDR2 YFSETQ, per germline. V lost 0 bases, J lost 4 bases, and 6 bases lay in between. This CDR3 has 13 residues. CDR3 loop: CASSLAVPDTQYF. Written as DNA, the CDR3 is TGCGCCAGCAGCTTGGCGGTTCCAGATACGCAGTATTTT. Using reference TRBV5-1 and TRBJ2-3 for the parts outside the CDR3, the full variable domain is KAGVTQTPRYLIKTRGQQVTLSCSPISGHRSVSWYQQTPGQGLQFLFEYFSETQRNKGNFPGRFSGRQFSNSRSEMNVSTLELGDSALYLCASSLAVPDTQYFGPGTRLTVL.

This clonotype was detected a few times. The chain uses TRBV7-2 and TRBJ1-2; D not resolved. Trimming cost V 1 base and J 4 bases, with 7 bases left between them. CDR3 length: 13 residues. Looked up from germline, CDR1 is SGHTA and CDR2 is FQGNSA. The CDR3 bases are TGTGCCAGCAGCTTAGAACAGCCCTATGGCTACACCTTC. It encodes CASSLEQPYGYTF.

This clonotype was recorded a few times. The genes are TRBV5-1 and TRBJ2-5; D gene ambiguous. Germline V gene data show CDR1 as SGHRS and CDR2 as YFSETQ. CDR3 length: 14 amino acids. Trimming left V 0 bases short and J 2 bases short, with 8 bases between. CDR3 in DNA: TGCGCCAGCAGCTTGGTCCCGATTCAAGAGACCCAGTACTTC. Its protein is CASSLVPIQETQYF.

This clonotype was seen a handful of times. The gene calls are TRBV27 and TRBJ1-1; D is unresolved. Trimming removed 3 bases at V and 1 base at J, with 6 bases between. Germline CDR1 MNHEY, CDR2 SMNVEV (reference sequence). The CDR3 covers 13 residues. The CDR3: CASSFSANTEAFF. CDR3 sequence (DNA): TGTGCCAGCAGTTTTTCCGCGAACACTGAAGCTTTCTTT.

In its sample, this clonotype was seen a few times. The gene calls are TRBV5-1 and TRBJ2-2; maybe TRBD2 (6 bases). This CDR3 spans 16 amino acids. The V end lost 4 bases, the J end lost 4 bases, and 17 bases lay between the germline ends. Germline V gives CDR1 SGHRS, CDR2 YFSETQ. CDR3: CASSILGGLGTGELFF. For the CDR3, the DNA is TGCGCCAGCAGCATCCTCGGGGGATTGGGCACCGGGGAGCTGTTTTTT.

This clonotype has only a few counts. The chain carries TRBV20-1 and TRBJ2-1; TRBD1 matches at 7 bases. The trim removed 2 bases at V and 3 bases at J, leaving 7 bases unmatched. CDR3 length: 15 amino acids. CDR1 is DFQATT and CDR2 is SNEGSKA in the germline V gene (reference sequence). In DNA form, the CDR3 reads TGCAGTGCTAGAAACTTGACAGGGTTCTACAATGAGCAGTTCTTC. It translates to CSARNLTGFYNEQFF.

There are many counts of this clonotype. V gene TRBV4-1 combines with J gene TRBJ1-5, with D tentatively TRBD1 (6 bases). Germline V gives CDR1 MGHRA, CDR2 YSYEKL. The CDR3 has 16 residues. V lost 5 bases to trimming and J lost 1 base, with 15 bases between them. Written as DNA, the CDR3 is TGCGCCAGCAGCGCACAGGGAGAGGGGAGCAATCAGCCCCAGCATTTT. Encoded protein: CASSAQGEGSNQPQHF.

This clonotype has more than one count but fewer than ten. This chain links TRBV11-2 with TRBJ2-3; D gene uncertain. CDR3 length equals 14 residues. CDR1 and CDR2 from the germline V gene are SGHAT and FQNNGV. V lost 4 bases, J lost 5 bases, and 13 bases lay in between. CDR3 sequence (DNA): TGTGCCAGCAGCTCCGTATGGCCACAAGATACGCAGTATTTT. This translates into CASSSVWPQDTQYF.

This clonotype was counted at least ten times. The rearrangement joins TRBV4-2 to TRBJ1-2, with D perhaps matching TRBD1 (5 bases). The germline V and J ends were trimmed by 4 bases and 6 bases, with 18 bases remaining between them. This CDR3 region has 15 residues. Germline V lookup: CDR1 LGHNA, CDR2 YNFKEQ. The CDR3: CASSPSMGREDGYTF. For the CDR3, the DNA is TGTGCCAGCAGCCCTTCGATGGGCAGGGAGGATGGCTACACCTTC.

In its sample, this clonotype was seen a few times. The CDR3 DNA follows: TGTGCCAGCGGCCGGGGGCAAGAGACCCAGTACTTC. Amino acid sequence: CASGRGQETQYF. This chain uses TRBV7-2 with TRBJ2-5; D is perhaps TRBD2 (6 bases). The CDR3 spans 12 residues. Per the germline V gene, CDR1 is SGHTA and CDR2 is FQGNSA. Trimming took 8 bases from V and 2 from J, leaving 9 bases between them.

This clonotype was counted a few times. The chain couples TRBV12-3 or TRBV12-4 to TRBJ2-7, with D possibly called TRBD1 or TRBD2 (5 bases each). V lost 3 bases, J lost 5 bases, and 14 bases lay in between. This CDR3 has 14 amino acids. The CDR3 nucleotides are TGTGCCAGCAGTTTGGCAGGGACCTTCCACGAGCAGTACTTC. Residues: CASSLAGTFHEQYF.

The V and J genes are TRBV6-5 and TRBJ2-3, with no clear D. With 2 bases removed from V and 0 bases from J, the gap between germline ends came to 9 bases. Per germline, CDR1 MNHEY and CDR2 SVGAGI. The CDR3 runs 15 residues. The CDR3 loop is CASSYAYSSTDTQYF. The DNA for the CDR3 is TGTGCCAGCAGTTACGCGTACAGCAGCACAGATACGCAGTATTTT.

This clonotype was counted only a few times. The gene calls are TRBV18 and TRBJ1-4, with 8 bases aligning to TRBD1. Germline V lookup: CDR1 KGHSH, CDR2 LQKENI. J was trimmed by 0 bases and V by 4 bases; bases with no gene match: 10. The CDR3 runs 18 residues. CDR3 sequence (DNA): TGTGCCAGCTCACTCCGGACAGGGATAGTTGCAACTAATGAAAAACTGTTTTTT. This encodes CASSLRTGIVATNEKLFF.